The 19 T cell receptor beta chains below all came from one sample that was sequenced in a study of T cells in Graves' hyperthyroidism and ophthalmopathy. TCR beta CDR3 regions were amplified from RNA. The TCR CDR3 first-round RT-PCR relied on the HTBI primer set. A single record per CDR3 protein comes from TCRdb applying MiXCR to the multiplex PCR reads. This table holds 550,000 to 800,000 distinct CDR3 sequences, 16% found once. What was sequenced was blood. The receptor set was obtained from a young man with Graves' hyperthyroidism.

The chain carries TRBV11-3 and TRBJ1-4, with D perhaps matching TRBD1 (5 bases). The CDR3 consists of 14 residues. V was shortened by 5 bases and J by 8 bases, with 15 bases between the two germline ends. Germline CDR1 SGHNT, CDR2 YENEEA. CDR3 residues: CASSPEGVMEKLFF. The CDR3 region has the DNA TGTGCCAGCAGCCCTGAAGGGGTCATGGAAAAACTGTTTTTT.

The J gene is TRBJ1-5, the V gene TRBV28; no definite D call. Trimming cost V 2 bases and J 0 bases, with 17 bases left between them. Germline-derived CDR1 and CDR2 are MDHEN and SYDVKM. The CDR3 is made up of 18 amino acids. As DNA, the CDR3 is TGTGCCAGCAGTTTAAGGTGGTGGCAGATTTTTAGCAATCAGCCCCAGCATTTT. It translates to CASSLRWWQIFSNQPQHF.

This clonotype occurred many times. J is TRBJ2-1 and V is TRBV30; 7 bases are shared with TRBD2. This CDR3 has 12 amino acids. CDR1 is GTSNPN, CDR2 SVGIG, per germline (reference sequence). The V segment lost 4 bases and the J segment 8 bases; nucleotides outside the gene matches: 5. In nucleotides, the CDR3 is TGTGCCTGGACCAAAACTAGCGATGAGCAGTTCTTC. It is translated as CAWTKTSDEQFF.

The sample holds many counts of this clonotype. The gene calls are TRBV20-1 and TRBJ2-5; D is undetermined. This CDR3 region has 12 residues. Between the trimmed V and J ends, which lost 5 bases and 2 bases, there was a span of 9 bases. Looked up from germline, CDR1 is DFQATT and CDR2 is SNEGSKA (reference sequence). CDR3 nucleotides: TGCAGTGCTTTGCGGAAGCAAGAGACCCAGTACTTC. This gives the protein CSALRKQETQYF.

This clonotype came up once. J is TRBJ2-7 and V is TRBV4-2; 8 bases are a match to TRBD2. The V gene end was trimmed by 0 bases and the J gene end by 4 bases; junction bases not matched to a gene: 8. The germline CDR1 and CDR2 sequences are LGHNA and YNFKEQ. The CDR3 length is 16 residues. CDR3 region: CASSQETLADSYEQYF. The CDR3 DNA is TGTGCCAGCAGCCAAGAGACACTAGCGGACTCTTACGAGCAGTACTTC.

In this sample, this clonotype turned up many times. This chain uses TRBV3-1 with TRBJ1-2; 7 nucleotides match TRBD1. Trimming at V came to 4 bases and at J to 5 bases, leaving 7 bases not matched to a gene. Germline CDR1 and CDR2: LGHDT and YNNKEL (reference sequence). This CDR3 contains 14 residues. The CDR3 reads CASSRKGAEYGYTF. The CDR3 DNA reads as TGTGCCAGCAGCCGGAAGGGGGCAGAGTATGGCTACACCTTC.

This clonotype has more than one count but fewer than ten. J is TRBJ1-2 and V is TRBV7-9; 8 bases match TRBD1. The CDR3 is 15 residues long. CDR1 SEHNR and CDR2 FQNEAQ come from the germline V gene (reference sequence). The junction had 9 bases not matched to a gene; V was cut back by 5 bases and J by 4 bases. The DNA for the CDR3 is TGTGCCAGCAGCGGCCCAGGGGGCTACCGCTATGGCTACACCTTC. Its protein is CASSGPGGYRYGYTF.

This clonotype came up many times. V is TRBV2 and J is TRBJ2-7, with D unclear. V was cut by 1 base and J by 1 base, with 5 bases left in between. CDR1 and CDR2 (germline): SNHLY, FYNNEI. The CDR3 extends over 13 amino acids. The CDR3 nucleotides read TGTGCCAGCAGTGAAGTCGATTCCTACGAGCAGTACTTC. This translates into CASSEVDSYEQYF.

The chain uses TRBV29-1 and TRBJ2-7, with a tentative D call TRBD1 (6 bases). Germline CDR1 and CDR2: SQVTM and ANQGSEA. V dropped 1 base and J dropped 6 bases, with 10 bases sitting between them. This CDR3 region has 12 residues. CDR3 loop: CSVEASRGEQYF. Here the CDR3 DNA reads TGCAGCGTTGAAGCCTCCAGGGGCGAGCAGTACTTC.

This clonotype has just a few counts. The chain links TRBV20-1 to TRBJ2-3; TRBD1 aligns across 10 bases. This CDR3 comprises 14 residues. Germline V gene sequence: CDR1 DFQATT, CDR2 SNEGSKA (reference sequence). Trimming cost V 4 bases and J 4 bases; bases outside gene matches: 5. CDR3 nucleotide sequence: TGCAGTGCTATCCGGGACAGGGGCTCAGATACGCAGTATTTT. The encoded protein is CSAIRDRGSDTQYF.

Only a few counts were recorded for this clonotype. The gene calls are TRBV9 and TRBJ1-6; D not certain. CDR1 is SGDLS, CDR2 YYNGEE, per germline. This CDR3 has 13 amino acids. The V and J ends lost 0 bases and 7 bases respectively, with 5 bases between them. For the CDR3, the DNA is TGTGCCAGCAGCGTAGGGGCCAATTCACCCCTCCACTTT. It encodes CASSVGANSPLHF.

The V gene is TRBV20-1, the J gene TRBJ2-2; D remains ambiguous. CDR1 and CDR2 (germline): DFQATT, SNEGSKA (reference sequence). The V and J ends lost 3 bases and 4 bases respectively, with 12 bases between them. This CDR3 contains 14 residues. DNA of the CDR3: TGCAGTGCTAGGAGGACCAAGTCCACCGGGGAGCTGTTTTTT. It codes for CSARRTKSTGELFF.

This clonotype was counted many times. The J gene is TRBJ2-1, the V gene TRBV20-1; 10 nucleotides line up with TRBD2. Germline assignment: CDR1 DFQATT and CDR2 SNEGSKA (reference sequence). J gave up 2 bases and V 2 bases, and 0 bases lay outside the gene matches. The CDR3 spans 14 residues. In nucleotides, the CDR3 is TGCAGTGCTAGAACTAGCGGGGCCTACAATGAGCAGTTCTTC. This encodes CSARTSGAYNEQFF.

This clonotype has at least ten counts. The chain is built from TRBV28 and TRBJ2-7, with 8 bases identical to TRBD1. The CDR3 spans 13 residues. The V gene end was trimmed by 10 bases and the J gene end by 7 bases; junction bases not matched to a gene: 12. In germline, CDR1 is MDHEN, CDR2 SYDVKM. CDR3 nucleotide sequence: TGTGCCACCAAAGGGCAGGGGGCGAGGGAGCAGTACTTC. It translates to CATKGQGAREQYF. Filled out from reference TRBV28 and TRBJ2-7, the complete variable domain reads DVKVTQSSRYLVKRTGEKVFLECVQDMDHENMFWYRQDPGLGLRLIYFSYDVKMKEKGDIPEGYSVSREKKERFSLILESASTNQTSMYLCATKGQGAREQYFGPGTRLTVT.

The V and J genes are TRBV30 and TRBJ2-2, with D tentatively TRBD2 (5 bases). CDR1 is GTSNPN, CDR2 SVGIG, per germline (reference sequence). V was trimmed by 3 bases and J by 3 bases, leaving 8 bases between them. The CDR3 is 13 amino acids. Here the CDR3 DNA reads TGTGCCTGGAGCTCGGGGTACACCGGGGAGCTGTTTTTT. Encoded protein: CAWSSGYTGELFF. Complete variable domain (other parts from reference TRBV30 and TRBJ2-2): SQTIHQWPATLVQPVGSPLSLECTVEGTSNPNLYWYRQAAGRGLQLLFYSVGIGQISSEVPQNLSASRPQDRQFILSSKKLLLSDSGFYLCAWSSGYTGELFFGEGSRLTVL.

This clonotype was found many times. The V gene is TRBV10-3, the J gene TRBJ2-5; the D gene could be TRBD1 or TRBD2 (6 bases each). The V gene lost 0 bases and the J gene lost 5 bases, with 16 bases spanning the gap. The CDR3 loop spans 16 amino acids. Germline V gene sequence: CDR1 ENHRY, CDR2 SYGVKD. The DNA for the CDR3 is TGTGCCATCAGTGAGTCCCGTGTGGGGGGCGCGGAGACCCAGTACTTC. Residues: CAISESRVGGAETQYF.

This clonotype was recorded at least ten times. V gene TRBV3-1 combines with J gene TRBJ2-7; TRBD1 aligns across 8 bases. This CDR3 region has 11 residues. The germline gives CDR1 LGHDT, CDR2 YNNKEL (reference sequence). Trimming removed 8 bases from V and 5 bases from J; junction bases left unmatched: 2. The CDR3 here is CASRQGNEQYF. In nucleotides, the CDR3 is TGTGCCAGCCGACAGGGGAACGAGCAGTACTTC.

There are many counts of this clonotype. V usage is TRBV27 and J usage is TRBJ2-7; D is unclear. The CDR3 extends over 13 amino acids. Trimming pared 5 bases from V and 6 bases from J, leaving 14 bases between. The germline CDR1 and CDR2 sequences are MNHEY and SMNVEV (reference sequence). The CDR3 here is CASSPIRNLEQYF. CDR3 bases: TGTGCCAGCAGTCCCATCCGAAATCTCGAGCAGTACTTC.

V and J are TRBV27 and TRBJ1-1; D remains ambiguous. The CDR3 runs to 13 residues. Germline V lookup: CDR1 MNHEY, CDR2 SMNVEV (reference sequence). The ends were cut back, 5 bases at V and 6 bases at J, with 13 bases in the middle. The CDR3: CASSLGRYSEAFF. The CDR3 nucleotides read TGTGCCAGCAGTCTTGGACGGTATTCTGAAGCTTTCTTT.